One TCR beta chain is described in this entry. Antigen: not known. Sequencing targeted TCR beta in blood CD8+ and CD4+ T cells. TEMRA cells were FACS-enriched and CD8+ and CD4+ T cells negatively isolated. This sample was included in a study of CD8 T cells in Susac syndrome. Notes on the study in general: Across the total CD8+ repertoires, more than 15 Susac-specific public clones were found. The CD8+ TEMRA repertoires yielded a few such clones.

About 0.5 to 1 ug RNA was reverse transcribed with random hexamers. The method of amplification for TCR beta CDR3 was immunoSEQ multiplex PCR, covering 54 Vbeta and 13 Jbeta. Via MiXCR, TCRdb re-called the immunoSEQ multiplex PCR reads, giving one row per CDR3 protein. In the table there are 70,000 to 95,000 distinct CDR3 sequences, over 85% of which are singletons. CDR3 size: 17 residues. V lost 3 bases and J lost 3, with 18 bases in between. The receptor's source is a human donor with Susac syndrome. The chain combines TRBV12-3 or TRBV12-4 with TRBJ1-5; D remains ambiguous. Sequencing was carried out using CD8+ T cells from PBMCs. The CDR3 DNA sequence: TGTGCCAGCAGTTTCCGGGATGCACCTTCGCTCAATCAGCCCCAGCATTTT. Its translation is CASSFRDAPSLNQPQHF.